This TCR beta chain was recovered during a study of cytomegalovirus exposure and HLA in healthy donors. To note about this clone: Its matching antigen is unknown.

V was cut by 5 bases and J by 0 bases, with 14 bases left in between. The CDR3 runs 16 residues. Germline loops: CDR1 SGHAT, CDR2 FQDESV (reference sequence). Primers included in the PCR were 60 Vbeta and 13 Jbeta primers. TCRdb's table, derived via immunoSEQ multiplex PCR, lists solely in-frame clones and lacks some. Of around 150,000 clones listed, 81% were seen once; the top ten hold approximately 13%. Overall study findings and caveats: Several V segments, TRBV6-2 and TRBV6-3 among them, could not be told apart and were dropped.

The gene calls are TRBV11-1 and TRBJ1-3; perhaps TRBD1 as D (6 bases). The source material was PBMCs. The TCR was taken from a woman aged 45-65 years in good health and CMV-seronegative. The CDR3 loop is CASSKAGQFSGNTIYF. The CDR3 nucleotides read TGTGCCAGCAGCAAAGCCGGACAGTTCTCTGGAAACACCATATATTTT. Using reference TRBV11-1 and TRBJ1-3 for the parts outside the CDR3, the full variable domain is EAEVAQSPRYKITEKSQAVAFWCDPISGHATLYWYRQILGQGPELLVQFQDESVVDDSQLPKDRFSAERLKGVDSTLKIQPAELGDSAMYLCASSKAGQFSGNTIYFGEGSWLTVV.